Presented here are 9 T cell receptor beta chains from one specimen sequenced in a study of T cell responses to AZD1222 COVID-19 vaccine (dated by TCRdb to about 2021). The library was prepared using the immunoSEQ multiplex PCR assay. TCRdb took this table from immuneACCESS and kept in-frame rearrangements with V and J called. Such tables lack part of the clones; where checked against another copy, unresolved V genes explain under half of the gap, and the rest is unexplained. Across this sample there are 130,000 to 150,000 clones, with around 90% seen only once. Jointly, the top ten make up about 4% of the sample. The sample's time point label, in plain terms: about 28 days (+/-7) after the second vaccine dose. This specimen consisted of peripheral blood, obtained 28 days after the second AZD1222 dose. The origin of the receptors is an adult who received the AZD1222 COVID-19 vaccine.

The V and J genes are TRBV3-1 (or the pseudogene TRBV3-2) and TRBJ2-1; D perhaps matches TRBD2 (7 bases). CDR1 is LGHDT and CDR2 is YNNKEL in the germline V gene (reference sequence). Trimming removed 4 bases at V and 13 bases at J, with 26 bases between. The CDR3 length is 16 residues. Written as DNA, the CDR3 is TGTGCCAGCAGCCCCAGGGGAGGGACCGAACGAAATCGACAGTTCTTC. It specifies CASSPRGGTERNRQFF.

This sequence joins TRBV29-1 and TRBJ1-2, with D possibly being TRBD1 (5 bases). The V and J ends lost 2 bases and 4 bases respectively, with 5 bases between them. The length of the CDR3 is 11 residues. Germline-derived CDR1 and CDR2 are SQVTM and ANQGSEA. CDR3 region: CSVETGYGYTF. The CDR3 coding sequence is TGCAGCGTTGAAACAGGCTATGGCTACACCTTC.

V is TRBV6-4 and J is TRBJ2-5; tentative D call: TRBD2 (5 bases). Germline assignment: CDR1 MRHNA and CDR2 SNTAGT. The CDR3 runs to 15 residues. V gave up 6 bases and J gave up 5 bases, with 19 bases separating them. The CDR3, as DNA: TGTGCCAGCAGCAAAACGGCTGGGAGCGCGGAGACCCAGTACTTC. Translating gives CASSKTAGSAETQYF.

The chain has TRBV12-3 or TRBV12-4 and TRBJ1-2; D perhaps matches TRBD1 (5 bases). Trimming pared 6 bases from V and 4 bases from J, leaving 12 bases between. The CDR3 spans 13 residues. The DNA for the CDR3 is TGTGCCAGCAGACTGGGACCGACCTATGGCTACACCTTC. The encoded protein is CASRLGPTYGYTF.

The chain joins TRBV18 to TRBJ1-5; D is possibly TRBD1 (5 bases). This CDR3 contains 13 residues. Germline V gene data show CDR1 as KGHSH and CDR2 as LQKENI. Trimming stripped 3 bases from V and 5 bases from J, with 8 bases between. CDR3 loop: CASSPGGDQPQHF. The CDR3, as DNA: TGTGCCAGCTCACCGGGGGGAGATCAGCCCCAGCATTTT.

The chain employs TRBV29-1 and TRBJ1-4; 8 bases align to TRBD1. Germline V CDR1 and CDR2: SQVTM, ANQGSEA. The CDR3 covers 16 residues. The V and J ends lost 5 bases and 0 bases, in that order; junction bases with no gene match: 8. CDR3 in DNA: TGCAGCGTTCTCGGACAGGGAAAGGCAACTAATGAAAAACTGTTTTTT. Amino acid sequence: CSVLGQGKATNEKLFF. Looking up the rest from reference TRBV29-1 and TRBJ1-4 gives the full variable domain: SAVISQKPSRDICQRGTSLTIQCQVDSQVTMMFWYRQQPGQSLTLIATANQGSEATYESGFVIDKFPISRPNLTFSTLTVSNMSPEDSSIYLCSVLGQGKATNEKLFFGSGTQLSVL.

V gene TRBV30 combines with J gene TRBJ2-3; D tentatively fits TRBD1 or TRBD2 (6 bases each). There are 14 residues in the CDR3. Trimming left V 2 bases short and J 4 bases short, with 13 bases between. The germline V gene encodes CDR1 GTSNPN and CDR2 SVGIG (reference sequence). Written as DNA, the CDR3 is TGTGCCTGGAGTAGGGGGGACGCGGCAGATACGCAGTATTTT. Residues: CAWSRGDAADTQYF.

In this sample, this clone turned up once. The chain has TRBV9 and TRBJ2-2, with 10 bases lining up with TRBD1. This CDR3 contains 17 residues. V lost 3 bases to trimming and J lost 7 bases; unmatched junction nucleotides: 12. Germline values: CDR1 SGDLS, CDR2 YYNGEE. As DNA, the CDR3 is TGTGCCAGCAGCGCCAGGCCGGGACAGGGGCGTGTCGGGGAGCTGTTTTTT. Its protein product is CASSARPGQGRVGELFF.

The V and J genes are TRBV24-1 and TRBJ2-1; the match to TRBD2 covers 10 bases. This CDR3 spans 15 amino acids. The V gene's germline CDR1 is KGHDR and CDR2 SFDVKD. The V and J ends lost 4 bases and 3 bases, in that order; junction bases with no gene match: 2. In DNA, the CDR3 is TGTGCCACCAGTGACCCTAGCGGGAGCTACAATGAGCAGTTCTTC. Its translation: CATSDPSGSYNEQFF.